This TCR beta chain is from a study of blood T cells in healthy people across ages. Study-level points and caveats: CMV status of donors was unknown, possibly confounding expanded clonotype changes.

On this clonotype itself: Its antigen remains unidentified.

Together with a sample-barcoded 5' primer, a J-beta primer mix was included in a second PCR lasting about 6 to 11 cycles. One entry per CDR3 protein results from TCRdb running MiXCR on the 5' RACE reads. The sample holds around 1,600,000 distinct CDR3 sequences; approximately 42% are singletons and the top ten take 4%. CDR3 length: 17 amino acids. Germline CDR1 and CDR2: DFQATT and SNEGSKA (reference sequence). V was trimmed by 2 bases and J by 4 bases, leaving 24 bases between them. The chain has TRBV20-1 and TRBJ2-7; TRBD1 is a possible D gene (6 bases). The sequence came from a young woman in good health. Sample: blood. Here the CDR3 DNA reads TGCAGTGCTAGACCTCGGTTAGGGCAGGGGAGTTGGTACGAGCAGTACTTC. Its translation is CSARPRLGQGSWYEQYF.